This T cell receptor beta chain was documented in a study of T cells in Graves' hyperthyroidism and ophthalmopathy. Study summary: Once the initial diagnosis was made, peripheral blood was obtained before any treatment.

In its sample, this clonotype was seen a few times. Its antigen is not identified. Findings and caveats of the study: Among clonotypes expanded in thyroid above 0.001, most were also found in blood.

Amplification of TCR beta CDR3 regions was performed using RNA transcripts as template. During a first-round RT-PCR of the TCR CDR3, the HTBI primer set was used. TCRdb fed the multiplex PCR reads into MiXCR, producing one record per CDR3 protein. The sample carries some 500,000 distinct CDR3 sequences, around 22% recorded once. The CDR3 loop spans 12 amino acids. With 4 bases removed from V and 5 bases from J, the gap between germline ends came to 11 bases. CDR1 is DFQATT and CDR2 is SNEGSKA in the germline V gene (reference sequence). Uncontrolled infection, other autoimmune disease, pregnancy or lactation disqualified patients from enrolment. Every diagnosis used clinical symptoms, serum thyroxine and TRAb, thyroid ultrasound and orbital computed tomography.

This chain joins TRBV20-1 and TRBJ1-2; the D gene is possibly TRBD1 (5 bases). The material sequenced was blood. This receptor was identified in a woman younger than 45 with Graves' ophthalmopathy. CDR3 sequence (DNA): TGCAGTGCTATGCTGACAGCGTATGGCTACACCTTC. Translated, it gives CSAMLTAYGYTF.